This is a list of T cell receptor beta chains from one sample in a study of low-dose radiotherapy and immunotherapy resistance in tumors. TCRdb re-called the reads through MiXCR, storing one row per CDR3 protein. This table has 60,000 or so distinct CDR3 sequences, about 25% appearing once. The material was PBMCs, obtained after low-dose radiotherapy plus immunotherapy. These receptors were collected from a male donor with prostate cancer. Both conserved end residues are part of each CDR3. D genes are given only for firm matches. Expanded clones are given a class, and other clones once, few, many or no size at all.

D: TRBD2; length: 15; size: .; V: TRBV6-2/TRBV6-3; J: TRBJ2-1; CDR3: CASSSSGGGYNEQFF; DNA: TGTGCCAGCAGTTCTAGCGGGGGGGGTTACAATGAGCAGTTCTTC
D: TRBD2; length: 13; size: many; V: TRBV7-9; J: TRBJ2-1; CDR3: CASSSGNYNEQFF; DNA: TGTGCCAGCAGCAGCGGGAATTACAATGAGCAGTTCTTC
D: TRBD1; length: 17; size: many; V: TRBV3-1; J: TRBJ1-2; CDR3: CASSPPGWDRLWDGYTF; DNA: TGTGCCAGCAGCCCACCCGGATGGGACAGGCTTTGGGATGGCTACACCTTC
D: .; length: 15; size: many; V: TRBV4-3; J: TRBJ2-2; CDR3: CASSQEEGNTGELFF; DNA: TGCGCCAGCAGCCAAGAGGAGGGTAACACCGGGGAGCTGTTTTTT
D: .; length: 14; size: .; V: TRBV5-1; J: TRBJ1-1; CDR3: CASSLVAGTPEAFF; DNA: TGCGCCAGCAGCTTGGTTGCGGGGACCCCTGAAGCTTTCTTT
D: TRBD2; length: 16; size: many; V: TRBV7-9; J: TRBJ2-1; CDR3: CASSLVSSGSADEQFF; DNA: TGTGCCAGCAGCTTAGTCTCTAGCGGGAGTGCGGATGAGCAGTTCTTC
D: TRBD1; length: 15; size: many; V: TRBV18; J: TRBJ2-5; CDR3: CASSRRDRVSETQYF; DNA: TGTGCCAGCTCACGCCGGGACAGAGTGAGCGAGACCCAGTACTTC
D: .; length: 10; size: .; V: TRBV9; J: TRBJ1-5; CDR3: CASSPQTQHF; DNA: TGTGCCAGCAGCCCCCAGACCCAGCATTTT
D: .; length: 15; size: few; V: TRBV7-2; J: TRBJ2-7; CDR3: CASSLGVGVVYEQYF; DNA: TGTGCCAGCAGCTTAGGGGTTGGAGTCGTATACGAGCAGTACTTC
D: TRBD1; length: 16; size: many; V: TRBV12-3/TRBV12-4; J: TRBJ1-3; CDR3: CASSLLQGAGGNTIYF; DNA: TGTGCCAGCAGTTTGTTACAGGGGGCTGGGGGAAACACCATATATTTT
D: .; length: 13; size: many; V: TRBV28; J: TRBJ2-7; CDR3: CASSNTQGYEQYF; DNA: TGTGCCAGCAGCAACACACAGGGCTACGAGCAGTACTTC
D: .; length: 14; size: many; V: TRBV9; J: TRBJ1-2; CDR3: CASSVAGWETGYTF; DNA: TGTGCCAGCAGCGTAGCCGGGTGGGAAACTGGCTACACCTTC
D: .; length: 13; size: .; V: TRBV28; J: TRBJ1-1; CDR3: CASSLWENPEAFF; DNA: TGTGCCAGCAGTTTATGGGAGAATCCTGAAGCTTTCTTT
D: TRBD2; length: 17; size: many; V: TRBV6-5; J: TRBJ2-5; CDR3: CASSYVAGGTGQETQYF; DNA: TGTGCCAGCAGTTACGTTGCGGGAGGAACCGGCCAAGAGACCCAGTACTTC
D: TRBD2; length: 13; size: many; V: TRBV30; J: TRBJ2-7; CDR3: CAWSSSGGLEQYF; DNA: TGTGCCTGGAGTTCGAGCGGGGGGCTCGAGCAGTACTTC
D: TRBD1; length: 16; size: many; V: TRBV18; J: TRBJ2-6; CDR3: CASSPRGLAGANVLTF; DNA: TGTGCCAGCTCACCCAGGGGGCTGGCTGGGGCCAACGTCCTGACTTTC
D: .; length: 15; size: many; V: TRBV5-4; J: TRBJ1-1; CDR3: CASSAAGTPNTEAFF; DNA: TGTGCCAGCAGCGCCGCCGGGACACCAAACACTGAAGCTTTCTTT
D: TRBD2; length: 16; size: many; V: TRBV29-1; J: TRBJ2-1; CDR3: CSVDLSGRFGYNEQFF; DNA: TGCAGCGTTGATCTTAGCGGGAGGTTTGGCTACAATGAGCAGTTCTTC
D: .; length: 15; size: many; V: TRBV14; J: TRBJ2-5; CDR3: CASSQGGTNQETQYF; DNA: TGTGCCAGCAGCCAAGGCGGGACGAACCAAGAGACCCAGTACTTC
D: TRBD1; length: 15; size: few; V: TRBV5-8; J: TRBJ2-1; CDR3: CASRPGTGVYNEQFF; DNA: TGTGCCAGCAGGCCCGGGACAGGGGTCTACAATGAGCAGTTCTTC
D: .; length: 15; size: many; V: TRBV5-1; J: TRBJ2-2; CDR3: CASSLPAANTGELFF; DNA: TGCGCCAGCAGCTTGCCGGCAGCAAACACCGGGGAGCTGTTTTTT
D: .; length: 15; size: .; V: TRBV13; J: TRBJ2-5; CDR3: CASSSPSDLQETQYF; DNA: TGTGCCAGCAGCTCGCCGTCTGATTTACAAGAGACCCAGTACTTC
D: TRBD1; length: 15; size: many; V: TRBV7-8; J: TRBJ2-5; CDR3: CASSSDRGYQETQYF; DNA: TGTGCCAGCAGCTCAGACAGGGGGTATCAAGAGACCCAGTACTTC
D: TRBD2; length: 17; size: many; V: TRBV28; J: TRBJ2-3; CDR3: CASSYLSGRAGTDTQYF; DNA: TGTGCCAGCAGTTACCTTAGCGGGAGGGCCGGCACAGATACGCAGTATTTT
D: .; length: 15; size: many; V: TRBV25-1; J: TRBJ2-3; CDR3: CASSELRTSTDTQYF; DNA: TGTGCCAGCAGTGAACTGAGGACTAGCACAGATACGCAGTATTTT
D: TRBD2; length: 18; size: .; V: TRBV7-2; J: TRBJ2-1; CDR3: CASSLWLAGGSSYNEQFF; DNA: TGTGCCAGCAGCTTATGGCTAGCGGGGGGGAGCTCCTACAATGAGCAGTTCTTC
D: TRBD1; length: 13; size: many; V: TRBV6-2/TRBV6-3; J: TRBJ2-7; CDR3: CASSWTGEGEQYF; DNA: TGTGCCAGCAGTTGGACAGGGGAGGGCGAGCAGTACTTC
D: TRBD1; length: 14; size: many; V: TRBV30; J: TRBJ1-3; CDR3: CAWNTGGTGNTIYF; DNA: TGTGCCTGGAACACAGGGGGCACTGGAAACACCATATATTTT
D: .; length: 16; size: few; V: TRBV21-1; J: TRBJ2-4; CDR3: CASSVQGGLSKNIQYF; DNA: TGTGCCAGCAGCGTGCAGGGGGGCTTGTCCAAAAACATTCAGTACTTC
D: TRBD1; length: 15; size: .; V: TRBV28; J: TRBJ2-5; CDR3: CASSSPTGVQETQYF; DNA: TGTGCCAGCAGTTCACCGACAGGGGTCCAAGAGACCCAGTACTTC
D: .; length: 13; size: many; V: TRBV6-2/TRBV6-3; J: TRBJ1-3; CDR3: CASSYSADHTIYF; DNA: TGTGCCAGCAGTTACTCCGCAGATCACACCATATATTTT
D: .; length: 12; size: medium-sized; V: TRBV5-1; J: TRBJ2-1; CDR3: CASSDSGNEQFF; DNA: TGCGCCAGCAGCGACTCCGGCAATGAGCAGTTCTTC
D: TRBD2; length: 16; size: many; V: TRBV24-1; J: TRBJ2-1; CDR3: CATSAPGSGGYNEQFF; DNA: TGTGCCACCAGTGCCCCGGGGAGCGGGGGTTACAATGAGCAGTTCTTC
D: TRBD1; length: 12; size: .; V: TRBV30; J: TRBJ1-4; CDR3: CAWRRGPEKLFF; DNA: TGTGCCTGGAGGAGGGGGCCTGAAAAACTGTTTTTT
D: TRBD2; length: 15; size: many; V: TRBV11-1; J: TRBJ2-1; CDR3: CASSFSGRGDNEQFF; DNA: TGTGCCAGCAGCTTTTCAGGGAGGGGAGACAATGAGCAGTTCTTC
D: TRBD1; length: 17; size: few; V: TRBV6-1; J: TRBJ2-2; CDR3: CASSAQRGQGSTGELFF; DNA: TGTGCCAGCAGTGCTCAGAGGGGACAGGGATCCACCGGGGAGCTGTTTTTT
D: .; length: 14; size: .; V: TRBV19; J: TRBJ2-7; CDR3: CASRPAAGLYEQYF; DNA: TGTGCCAGTAGACCCGCCGCGGGCCTCTACGAGCAGTACTTC
D: .; length: 17; size: many; V: TRBV18; J: TRBJ2-3; CDR3: CASSPSLGTTSTDTQYF; DNA: TGTGCCAGCTCACCCTCCCTTGGAACTACTAGCACAGATACGCAGTATTTT
D: .; length: 13; size: .; V: TRBV3-1; J: TRBJ1-2; CDR3: CASSHMTGYGYTF; DNA: TGTGCCAGCAGCCACATGACGGGGTATGGCTACACCTTC
D: TRBD1; length: 17; size: many; V: TRBV19; J: TRBJ1-5; CDR3: CASSRGQGARTNQPQHF; DNA: TGTGCCAGTAGTAGGGGACAGGGGGCGCGGACTAATCAGCCCCAGCATTTT
D: TRBD1; length: 16; size: many; V: TRBV12-3/TRBV12-4; J: TRBJ2-7; CDR3: CASSLRGQGGSYEQYF; DNA: TGTGCCAGCAGTTTGAGGGGACAGGGAGGTTCCTACGAGCAGTACTTC
D: .; length: 15; size: many; V: TRBV9; J: TRBJ1-4; CDR3: CASSSGGVRNEKLFF; DNA: TGTGCCAGCAGCTCCGGGGGGGTACGGAACGAAAAACTGTTTTTT
D: TRBD2; length: 14; size: many; V: TRBV3-1; J: TRBJ2-1; CDR3: CASSQGTRGNEQFF; DNA: TGTGCCAGCAGCCAAGGGACTAGAGGAAATGAGCAGTTCTTC
D: .; length: 13; size: many; V: TRBV7-2; J: TRBJ2-3; CDR3: CASSSAGRDTQYF; DNA: TGTGCCAGCAGTTCCGCAGGACGTGATACGCAGTATTTT
D: .; length: 16; size: many; V: TRBV12-2; J: TRBJ2-7; CDR3: CASYISGGVSSYEQYF; DNA: TGTGCAAGTTACATTAGCGGGGGGGTTTCCTCCTACGAGCAGTACTTC
D: TRBD1; length: 15; size: .; V: TRBV5-5; J: TRBJ2-2; CDR3: CASSLVWTGAGELFF; DNA: TGTGCCAGCAGCTTGGTCTGGACAGGGGCCGGGGAGCTGTTTTTT
D: .; length: 14; size: many; V: TRBV6-2/TRBV6-3; J: TRBJ2-5; CDR3: CASSYGRLQETQYF; DNA: TGTGCCAGCAGTTATGGACGACTCCAAGAGACCCAGTACTTC
D: TRBD1; length: 15; size: many; V: TRBV11-2; J: TRBJ2-1; CDR3: CASSLDRGKGNEQFF; DNA: TGTGCCAGCAGCTTAGACAGGGGGAAAGGCAATGAGCAGTTCTTC
D: .; length: 14; size: .; V: TRBV6-1; J: TRBJ1-5; CDR3: CASTQTDSNQPQHF; DNA: TGTGCCAGCACCCAGACGGATAGCAATCAGCCCCAGCATTTT
D: .; length: 13; size: many; V: TRBV10-3; J: TRBJ2-2; CDR3: CAITKTNTGELFF; DNA: TGTGCCATCACAAAGACGAACACCGGGGAGCTGTTTTTT
D: TRBD1; length: 16; size: many; V: TRBV6-4; J: TRBJ2-3; CDR3: CASSDSRGTGADTQYF; DNA: TGTGCCAGCAGTGACTCGAGAGGGACAGGGGCAGATACGCAGTATTTT
D: TRBD1; length: 15; size: few; V: TRBV6-2/TRBV6-3; J: TRBJ2-3; CDR3: CASSYQGALTDTQYF; DNA: TGTGCCAGCAGTTACCAGGGGGCGTTAACAGATACGCAGTATTTT
D: .; length: 14; size: many; V: TRBV11-3; J: TRBJ2-1; CDR3: CASSLSGSSDEQFF; DNA: TGTGCCAGCAGCTTATCCGGGAGTAGTGATGAGCAGTTCTTC
D: .; length: 24; size: .; V: TRBV6-4; J: TRBJ2-7; CDR3: CASTNQTSMYLCASSSGSSYEQYF; DNA: .
D: .; length: 12; size: .; V: TRBV14; J: TRBJ1-1; CDR3: CASSLGALEAFF; DNA: TGTGCCAGCAGCTTGGGGGCTCTGGAAGCTTTCTTT
D: .; length: 14; size: .; V: TRBV24-1; J: TRBJ2-1; CDR3: CATSRDIFYNEQFF; DNA: TGTGCCACCAGCCGGGACATATTCTACAATGAGCAGTTCTTC
D: .; length: 13; size: .; V: TRBV6-2/TRBV6-3; J: TRBJ2-7; CDR3: CASCLWQGYEQYF; DNA: TGTGCCAGCTGCCTTTGGCAGGGCTACGAGCAGTACTTC
D: .; length: 13; size: many; V: TRBV7-2; J: TRBJ2-3; CDR3: CASSRASTDTQYF; DNA: TGTGCCAGCAGCCGCGCTAGCACAGATACGCAGTATTTT
D: .; length: 14; size: few; V: TRBV30; J: TRBJ2-5; CDR3: CAWSVGGMQETQYF; DNA: TGTGCCTGGAGTGTGGGGGGAATGCAAGAGACCCAGTACTTC
D: .; length: 17; size: many; V: TRBV6-4; J: TRBJ1-3; CDR3: CASSGPTDPISGNTIYF; DNA: TGTGCCAGCAGTGGCCCGACAGACCCGATCTCTGGAAACACCATATATTTT